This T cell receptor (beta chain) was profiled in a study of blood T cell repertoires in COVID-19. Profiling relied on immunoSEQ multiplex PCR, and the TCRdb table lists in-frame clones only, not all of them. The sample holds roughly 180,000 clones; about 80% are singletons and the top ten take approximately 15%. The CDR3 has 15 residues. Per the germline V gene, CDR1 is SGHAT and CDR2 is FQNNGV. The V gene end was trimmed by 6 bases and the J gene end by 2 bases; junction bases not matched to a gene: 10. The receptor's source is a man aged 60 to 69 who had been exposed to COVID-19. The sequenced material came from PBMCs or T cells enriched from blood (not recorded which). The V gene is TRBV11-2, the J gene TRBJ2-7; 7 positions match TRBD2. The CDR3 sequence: CASRLSGAKTYEQYF. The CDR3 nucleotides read TGTGCCAGCAGACTCAGCGGGGCTAAAACCTACGAGCAGTACTTC. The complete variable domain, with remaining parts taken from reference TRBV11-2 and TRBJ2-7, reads EAGVAQSPRYKIIEKRQSVAFWCNPISGHATLYWYQQILGQGPKLLIQFQNNGVVDDSQLPKDRFSAERLKGVDSTLKIQPAKLEDSAVYLCASRLSGAKTYEQYFGPGTRLTVT.